The clone carrying this TCR beta chain showed up many times. Its antigen is undetermined. Germline-derived CDR1 and CDR2 are MNHEY and SVGAGI. Trimming cost V 5 bases and J 4 bases, with 12 bases left between them. The CDR3 runs 13 residues. The source of the sample is a study of identical twins. Notes on the study in general: In zero-insertion analyses, partial confounding could arise from invariant MAIT and iNKT cells. For cord blood, abundant beta clonotypes had fewer insertions, unlike memory repertoires, which showed none.

A universal primer site came from template switching; cDNA carried unique molecular identifiers. Using its own MiXCR run on the 5' RACE reads, TCRdb lists one record per CDR3 protein. The data contain under 400,000 distinct CDR3 sequences, roughly 10% of them singletons. The TCR was taken from a woman aged 50 to 60 in good health. Sequencing was done on a sample of naive T cells sorted from blood. J is TRBJ2-7 and V is TRBV6-5, with D possibly TRBD2 on 5 matching bases. The CDR3 reads CASSDPGIYEQYF. The CDR3 DNA reads as TGTGCCAGCAGTGACCCCGGGATTTACGAGCAGTACTTC.